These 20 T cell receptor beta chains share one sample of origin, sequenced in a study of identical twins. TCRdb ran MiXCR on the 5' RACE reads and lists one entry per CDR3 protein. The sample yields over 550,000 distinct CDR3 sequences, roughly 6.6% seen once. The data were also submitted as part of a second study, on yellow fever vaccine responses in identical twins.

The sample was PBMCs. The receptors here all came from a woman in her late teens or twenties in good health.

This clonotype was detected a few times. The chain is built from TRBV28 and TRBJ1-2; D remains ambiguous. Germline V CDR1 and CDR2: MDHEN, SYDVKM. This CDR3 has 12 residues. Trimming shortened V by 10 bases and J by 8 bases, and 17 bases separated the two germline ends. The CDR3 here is CATAQVEEGYTF. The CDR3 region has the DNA TGTGCCACCGCCCAGGTAGAAGAGGGCTACACCTTC.

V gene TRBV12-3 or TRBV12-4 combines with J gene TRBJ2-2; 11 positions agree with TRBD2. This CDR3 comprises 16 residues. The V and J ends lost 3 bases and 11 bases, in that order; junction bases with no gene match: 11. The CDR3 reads CASSFLHGTSGPELFF. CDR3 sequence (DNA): TGTGCCAGCAGTTTCCTACACGGGACTAGCGGACCAGAGCTGTTTTTT.

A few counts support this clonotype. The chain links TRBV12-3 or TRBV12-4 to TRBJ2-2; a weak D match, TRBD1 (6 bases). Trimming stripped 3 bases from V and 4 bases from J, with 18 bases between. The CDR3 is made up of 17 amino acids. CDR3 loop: CASSLPQGQGGTGELFF. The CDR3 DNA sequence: TGTGCCAGCAGTTTGCCCCAGGGGCAAGGGGGCACCGGGGAGCTGTTTTTT.

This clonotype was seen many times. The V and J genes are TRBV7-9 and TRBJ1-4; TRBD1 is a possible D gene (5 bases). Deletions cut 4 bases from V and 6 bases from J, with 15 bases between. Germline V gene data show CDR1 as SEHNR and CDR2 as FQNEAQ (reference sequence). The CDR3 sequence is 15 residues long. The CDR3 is CASSSSNGGDEKLFF. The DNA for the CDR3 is TGTGCCAGCAGCTCCTCAAACGGGGGGGATGAAAAACTGTTTTTT.

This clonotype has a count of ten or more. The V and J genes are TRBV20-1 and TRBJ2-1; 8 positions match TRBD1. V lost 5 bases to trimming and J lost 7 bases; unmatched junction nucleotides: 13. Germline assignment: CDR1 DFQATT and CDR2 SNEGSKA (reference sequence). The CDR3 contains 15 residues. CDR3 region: CSAQTLGQGRNEQFF. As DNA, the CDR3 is TGCAGTGCTCAAACCCTCGGACAGGGTCGGAATGAGCAGTTCTTC.

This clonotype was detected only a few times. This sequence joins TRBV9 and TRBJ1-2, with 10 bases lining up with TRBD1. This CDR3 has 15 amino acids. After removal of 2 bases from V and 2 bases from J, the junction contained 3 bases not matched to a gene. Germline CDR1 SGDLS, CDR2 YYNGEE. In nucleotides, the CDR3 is TGTGCCAGCAGCGTGGAGGGACAGGGGAACTATGGCTACACCTTC. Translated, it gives CASSVEGQGNYGYTF.

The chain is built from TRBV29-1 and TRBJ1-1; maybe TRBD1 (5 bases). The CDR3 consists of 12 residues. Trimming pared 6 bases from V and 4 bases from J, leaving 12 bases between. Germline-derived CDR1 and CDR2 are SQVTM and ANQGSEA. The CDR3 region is CSVPGAGTEAFF. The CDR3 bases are TGCAGCGTCCCCGGGGCAGGCACTGAAGCTTTCTTT.

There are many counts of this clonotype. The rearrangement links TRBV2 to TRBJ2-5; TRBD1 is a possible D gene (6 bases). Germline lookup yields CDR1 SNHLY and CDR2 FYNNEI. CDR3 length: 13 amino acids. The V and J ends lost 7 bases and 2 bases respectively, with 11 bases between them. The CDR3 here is CASIGTRQETQYF. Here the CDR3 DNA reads TGTGCCAGCATTGGGACAAGACAAGAGACCCAGTACTTC.

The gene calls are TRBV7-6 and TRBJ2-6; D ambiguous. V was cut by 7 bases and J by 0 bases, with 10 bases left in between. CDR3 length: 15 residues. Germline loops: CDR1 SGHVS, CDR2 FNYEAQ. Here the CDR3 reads CASIQGLSGANVLTF. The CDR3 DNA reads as TGTGCCAGCATTCAAGGTCTCTCTGGGGCCAACGTCCTGACTTTC.

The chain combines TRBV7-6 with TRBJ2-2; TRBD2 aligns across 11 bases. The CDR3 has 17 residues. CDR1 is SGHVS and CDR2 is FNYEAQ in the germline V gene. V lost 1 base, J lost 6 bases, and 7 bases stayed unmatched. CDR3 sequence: CASSLELAGAGAGELFF. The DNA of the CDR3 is TGTGCCAGCAGCTTAGAACTAGCGGGAGCTGGGGCCGGGGAGCTGTTTTTT.

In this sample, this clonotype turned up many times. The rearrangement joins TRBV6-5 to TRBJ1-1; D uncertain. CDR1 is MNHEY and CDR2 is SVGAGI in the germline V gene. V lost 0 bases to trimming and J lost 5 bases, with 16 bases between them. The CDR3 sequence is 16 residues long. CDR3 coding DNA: TGTGCCAGCAGTTACTCAAGGGTAGGAGGAGGTACTGAAGCTTTCTTT. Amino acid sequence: CASSYSRVGGGTEAFF.

The CDR3 DNA sequence: TGCGCCAGCAGCCCCGGGACCCCTGGGGCCAACGTCCTGACTTTC. This sequence encodes CASSPGTPGANVLTF. The chain has TRBV5-1 and TRBJ2-6; TRBD1 or TRBD2 may be the D gene (5 bases each). Between the trimmed V and J ends, which lost 4 bases and 2 bases, there was a span of 10 bases. This CDR3 is 15 amino acids long. CDR1 is SGHRS and CDR2 is YFSETQ in the germline V gene.

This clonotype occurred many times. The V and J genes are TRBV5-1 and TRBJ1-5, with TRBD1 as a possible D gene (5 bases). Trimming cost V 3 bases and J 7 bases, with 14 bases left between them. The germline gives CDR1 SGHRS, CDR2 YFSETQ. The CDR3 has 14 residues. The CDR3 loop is CASSWSQGEQPQHF. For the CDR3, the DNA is TGCGCCAGCAGCTGGTCCCAGGGTGAACAGCCCCAGCATTTT. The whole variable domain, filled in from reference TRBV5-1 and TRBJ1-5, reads KAGVTQTPRYLIKTRGQQVTLSCSPISGHRSVSWYQQTPGQGLQFLFEYFSETQRNKGNFPGRFSGRQFSNSRSEMNVSTLELGDSALYLCASSWSQGEQPQHFGDGTRLSIL.

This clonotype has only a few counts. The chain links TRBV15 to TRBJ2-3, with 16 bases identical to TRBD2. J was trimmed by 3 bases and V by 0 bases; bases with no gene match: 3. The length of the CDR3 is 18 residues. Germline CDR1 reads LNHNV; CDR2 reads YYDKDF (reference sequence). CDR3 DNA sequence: TGTGCCACCAGCAGAGAGGGACTAGCGGGAGGGAAAACAGATACGCAGTATTTT. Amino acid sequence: CATSREGLAGGKTDTQYF.

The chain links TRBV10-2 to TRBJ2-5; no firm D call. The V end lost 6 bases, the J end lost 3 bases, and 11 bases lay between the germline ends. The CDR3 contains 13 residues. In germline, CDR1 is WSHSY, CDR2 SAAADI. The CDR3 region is CASRELWKETQYF. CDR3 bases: TGCGCCAGCAGGGAATTGTGGAAAGAGACCCAGTACTTC.

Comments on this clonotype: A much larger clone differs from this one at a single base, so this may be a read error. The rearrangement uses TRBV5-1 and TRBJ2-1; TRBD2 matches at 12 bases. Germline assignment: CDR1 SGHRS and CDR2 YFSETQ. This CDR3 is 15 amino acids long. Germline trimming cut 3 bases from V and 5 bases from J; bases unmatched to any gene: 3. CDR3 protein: CASSSGLAGHNEQFF. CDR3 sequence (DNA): TGCGCCAGCAGCTCCGGACTAGCGGGGCACAATGAGCAGTTCTTC.

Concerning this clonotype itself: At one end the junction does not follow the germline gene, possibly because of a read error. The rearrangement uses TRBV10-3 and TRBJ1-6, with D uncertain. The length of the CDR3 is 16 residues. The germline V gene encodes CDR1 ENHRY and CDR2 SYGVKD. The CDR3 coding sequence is TGTGCCATCAGTGATAGGCAGCAAAATTACAATTCACCACTCCACTTT. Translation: CAISDRQQNYNSPLHF.

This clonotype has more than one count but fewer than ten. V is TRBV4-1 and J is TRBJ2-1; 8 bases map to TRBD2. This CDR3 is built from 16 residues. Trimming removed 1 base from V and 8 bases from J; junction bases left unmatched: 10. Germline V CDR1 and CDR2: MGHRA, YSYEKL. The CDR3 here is CASSQALAGGNDEQFF. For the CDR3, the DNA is TGCGCCAGCAGCCAAGCTCTCGCGGGGGGAAATGATGAGCAGTTCTTC.

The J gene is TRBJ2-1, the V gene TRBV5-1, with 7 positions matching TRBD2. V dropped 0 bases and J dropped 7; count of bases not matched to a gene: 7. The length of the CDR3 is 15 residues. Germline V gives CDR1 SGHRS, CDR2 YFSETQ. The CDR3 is CASSLGTRDRNEQFF. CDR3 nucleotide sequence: TGCGCCAGCAGCTTGGGGACTAGGGATAGAAATGAGCAGTTCTTC.

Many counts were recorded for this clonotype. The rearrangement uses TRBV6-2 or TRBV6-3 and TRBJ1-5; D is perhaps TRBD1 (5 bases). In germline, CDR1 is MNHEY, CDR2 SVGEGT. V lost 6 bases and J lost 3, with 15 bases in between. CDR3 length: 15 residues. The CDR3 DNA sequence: TGTGCCAGCAGGTCCCAGGGTGGGGACAATCAGCCCCAGCATTTT. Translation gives CASRSQGGDNQPQHF.